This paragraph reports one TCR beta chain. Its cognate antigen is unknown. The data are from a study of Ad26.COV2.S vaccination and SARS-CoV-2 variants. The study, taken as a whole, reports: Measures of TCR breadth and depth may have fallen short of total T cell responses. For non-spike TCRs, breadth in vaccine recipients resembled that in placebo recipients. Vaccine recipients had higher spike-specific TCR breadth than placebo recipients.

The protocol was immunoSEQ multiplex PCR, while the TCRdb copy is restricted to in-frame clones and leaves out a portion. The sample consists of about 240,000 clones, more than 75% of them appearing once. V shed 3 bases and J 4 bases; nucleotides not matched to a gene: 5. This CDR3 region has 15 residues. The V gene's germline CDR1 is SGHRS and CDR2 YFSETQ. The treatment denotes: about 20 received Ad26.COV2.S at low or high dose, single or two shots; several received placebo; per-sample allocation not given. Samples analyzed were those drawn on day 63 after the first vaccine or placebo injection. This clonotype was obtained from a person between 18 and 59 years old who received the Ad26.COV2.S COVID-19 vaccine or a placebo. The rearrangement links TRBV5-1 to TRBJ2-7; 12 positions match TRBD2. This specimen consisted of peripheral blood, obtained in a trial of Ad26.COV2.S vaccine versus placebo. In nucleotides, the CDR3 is TGCGCCAGCAGCTCTAGCGGGAGGGGGGAGTACGAGCAGTACTTC. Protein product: CASSSSGRGEYEQYF.